Following are 12 T cell receptor beta chains from one sample sequenced in a study of blood T cell repertoires in COVID-19. Clones were sequenced by immunoSEQ multiplex PCR, and TCRdb holds only the in-frame ones, with some missing. The profile shows roughly 500,000 clones, roughly 90% of them singletons. The sequenced sample was PBMCs or T cells enriched from blood (not recorded which). These receptors were obtained from a woman aged 40 to 50 who had recovered from COVID-19.

The chain couples TRBV5-1 to TRBJ2-7; TRBD2 is a possible D gene (7 bases). CDR1 and CDR2 (germline): SGHRS, YFSETQ. CDR3 length equals 17 residues. Trimming took 0 bases from V and 0 from J, leaving 16 bases between them. This CDR3 is CASSLEGGGATSYEQYF. The DNA of the CDR3 is TGCGCCAGCAGCTTGGAAGGGGGAGGGGCGACCTCCTACGAGCAGTACTTC.

V and J are TRBV20-1 and TRBJ2-1; 8 positions match TRBD2. Germline V CDR1 and CDR2: DFQATT, SNEGSKA (reference sequence). There are 15 residues in the CDR3. Losses at the gene ends were 3 bases for V and 0 bases for J; bases not matched to a gene: 4. CDR3 region: CSASTGTSSYNEQFF. CDR3 coding DNA: TGCAGTGCTAGTACCGGGACTAGCTCCTACAATGAGCAGTTCTTC.

The chain joins TRBV5-1 to TRBJ2-1, with D unclear. V lost 0 bases and J lost 9, with 16 bases in between. The CDR3 runs to 15 residues. Looked up from germline, CDR1 is SGHRS and CDR2 is YFSETQ. The CDR3, as DNA: TGCGCCAGCAGCTTGGGCGGAACCCCGCTGGGTGAGCAGTTCTTC. Translation: CASSLGGTPLGEQFF. The variable domain in full, with the rest retrieved from reference TRBV5-1 and TRBJ2-1, is KAGVTQTPRYLIKTRGQQVTLSCSPISGHRSVSWYQQTPGQGLQFLFEYFSETQRNKGNFPGRFSGRQFSNSRSEMNVSTLELGDSALYLCASSLGGTPLGEQFFGPGTRLTVL.

This rearrangement joins TRBV24-1 to TRBJ2-2, with TRBD2 matching over 8 bases. Trimming removed 4 bases from V and 1 base from J; junction bases left unmatched: 7. This CDR3 comprises 17 residues. Per germline, CDR1 KGHDR and CDR2 SFDVKD. The DNA for the CDR3 is TGTGCCACCAGTGACTCAGCGGGAGCTAGGAACACCGGGGAGCTGTTTTTT. Translation: CATSDSAGARNTGELFF.

The chain is built from TRBV12-5 and TRBJ1-6; TRBD1 matches 9 bases. This CDR3 region has 17 residues. Unmatched junction bases numbered 8, after V lost 0 bases and J lost 8 bases. Germline CDR1 is LGHNT and CDR2 is FRNRAP. The CDR3: CASGLVRTGGKDSPLHF. The CDR3 nucleotides read TGTGCTAGTGGTTTGGTACGTACAGGGGGCAAGGATTCACCCCTCCACTTT.

The chain is built from TRBV2 and TRBJ1-2, with D possibly matching TRBD1 (6 bases). V was pared by 6 bases and J by 0 bases, with 14 bases between. CDR3 length: 15 residues. Germline CDR1 is SNHLY and CDR2 is FYNNEI. The CDR3 loop reads CASSLRQDANYGYTF. Written as DNA, the CDR3 is TGTGCCAGCAGCCTTCGACAGGACGCTAACTATGGCTACACCTTC.

V gene TRBV20-1 combines with J gene TRBJ1-3; D is possibly TRBD1 (5 bases). Trimming removed 3 bases at V and 0 bases at J, with 15 bases between. This CDR3 contains 16 residues. CDR1 and CDR2 from the germline V gene are DFQATT and SNEGSKA (reference sequence). The CDR3 DNA sequence: TGCAGTGCTAGTAGGATGACAGAAGACTCTGGAAACACCATATATTTT. Encoded protein: CSASRMTEDSGNTIYF.

The V gene is TRBV7-2, the J gene TRBJ2-7; 8 bases agree with TRBD1. V lost 4 bases and J lost 2; bases outside the gene matches: 4. This CDR3 has 14 amino acids. The germline V gene encodes CDR1 SGHTA and CDR2 FQGNSA. CDR3 nucleotides: TGTGCCAGCAGCTATCAGGGGGCCCCCTACGAGCAGTACTTC. Translated, it gives CASSYQGAPYEQYF.

V is TRBV27 and J is TRBJ2-4; 9 nucleotides agree with TRBD2. With V trimmed by 9 bases and J by 9 bases, 15 bases remained unmatched. This CDR3 comprises 15 residues. Germline CDR1 MNHEY, CDR2 SMNVEV (reference sequence). The CDR3 reads CASYGTSLGRSIQYF. The CDR3 DNA follows: TGTGCCAGTTACGGGACTAGCCTAGGGAGGAGCATTCAGTACTTC.

This rearrangement joins TRBV2 to TRBJ1-2; no clear D gene. Per the germline V gene, CDR1 is SNHLY and CDR2 is FYNNEI. The V gene lost 6 bases and the J gene lost 2 bases, with 10 bases spanning the gap. The CDR3 sequence is 13 residues long. This CDR3 is CASSLKRNYGYTF. For the CDR3, the DNA is TGTGCCAGCAGCCTAAAGCGGAACTATGGCTACACCTTC.

This clone was detected once. The chain is built from TRBV27 and TRBJ2-7; possible D gene TRBD2, 5 bases. The ends were cut back, 8 bases at V and 3 bases at J, with 23 bases in the middle. This CDR3 comprises 16 residues. Germline CDR1 is MNHEY and CDR2 is SMNVEV (reference sequence). Here the CDR3 reads CASSLFGIGLNYEQYF. The CDR3 coding sequence is TGTGCCAGCTCTCTATTCGGGATAGGTTTGAACTACGAGCAGTACTTC.

The rearrangement links TRBV28 to TRBJ1-5; 10 bases are a match to TRBD1. This CDR3 region has 17 residues. V shed 2 bases, J shed 1 base, and the junction held 5 bases outside the gene matches. Germline V gives CDR1 MDHEN, CDR2 SYDVKM. This CDR3 reads CASSLPPGQGSNQPQHF. The CDR3 DNA reads TGTGCCAGCAGTTTACCTCCGGGACAGGGGAGCAATCAGCCCCAGCATTTT.